The 20 T cell receptor beta chains below were found in one sample sequenced in a study of sequential checkpoint blockade in melanoma (dated by TCRdb to between 2018 and 2021). The treatment or condition tag for this specimen amounts to: randomized to nivolumab then ipilimumab (arm A) or the reverse (arm B). Libraries were built with the immunoSEQ multiplex PCR assay. The table comes from immuneACCESS by way of TCRdb, which keeps in-frame sequences with V and J called. Part of the clones is missing from these tables; in studies checked, under half for an unresolved V gene and the rest for unknown reasons. The sample table records over 4,500 clones; about three fifths of these occur just once. The ten biggest clones cover about 45% of the sample. Material: CD8+ T cells sorted from blood (inferred from file names), obtained from a patient given nivolumab and ipilimumab in sequence. The source is a human donor with melanoma.

The chain is built from TRBV21-1 and TRBJ2-5; the table's D call, TRBD2, has no DNA check behind it. TRBV21-1 counts as a pseudogene. The CDR3 covers 16 residues. CDR3 region: CASFRTSGGASETQYF. DNA of the CDR3: TGTGCCAGCTTTAGGACTAGCGGGGGGGCCTCAGAGACCCAGTACTTC.

Within the sample, this clone is medium-sized. The V and J genes are TRBV28 and TRBJ1-5; D is possibly TRBD1 (5 bases). V was cut by 7 bases and J by 11 bases, with 12 bases left in between. Germline V lookup: CDR1 MDHEN, CDR2 SYDVKM. The CDR3 is 11 residues long. CDR3 loop: CASTLGGAQHF. The CDR3 DNA sequence: TGTGCCAGCACCCTGGGGGGGGCCCAGCATTTT.

This clone was detected a few times. The junction departs from germline at one end; a sequencing error may be responsible. The chain uses TRBV11-2 and TRBJ1-1; tentative D call: TRBD1 (5 bases). The germline V gene encodes CDR1 SGHAT and CDR2 FQNNGV. CDR3 length: 13 amino acids. This CDR3 reads CASSLGQLPGPDF. The CDR3 bases are TGTGCCAGCAGCTTAGGACAGCTCCCAGGCCCGGACTTT.

The V gene is TRBV5-4, the J gene TRBJ2-3; 11 bases are shared with TRBD2. V dropped 4 bases and J dropped 2; count of bases not matched to a gene: 6. CDR1 and CDR2 (germline): SGHNT, YYREEE (reference sequence). The CDR3 extends over 16 amino acids. The CDR3 loop is CASSTQGLADTDTQYF. In nucleotides, the CDR3 is TGTGCCAGCAGCACCCAGGGACTAGCGGACACAGATACGCAGTATTTT.

The chain has TRBV6-5 and TRBJ1-1; the D gene is possibly TRBD1 (5 bases). Deletions cut 1 base from V and 1 base from J, with 10 bases between. Germline-derived CDR1 and CDR2 are MNHEY and SVGAGI. The CDR3 totals 15 residues. The CDR3 DNA reads as TGTGCCAGCAGTTACTTCCTCGACAGGAACACTGAAGCTTTCTTT. It codes for CASSYFLDRNTEAFF.

The V gene is TRBV5-4, the J gene TRBJ2-4; 8 positions agree with TRBD1. The CDR3 has 16 amino acids. V was clipped by 0 bases and J by 3 bases; unmatched bases: 5. The germline CDR1 and CDR2 sequences are SGHNT and YYREEE (reference sequence). For the CDR3, the DNA is TGTGCCAGCAGCTTGGCCATCGGACAGGGCAAAAACATTCAGTACTTC. This codes for CASSLAIGQGKNIQYF.

This clone is labeled as medium-sized (0.01 to 0.1%). The rearrangement uses TRBV5-5 and TRBJ1-1; a possible D gene is TRBD1 (5 bases). The CDR3 has 12 residues. Per germline, CDR1 SGHKS and CDR2 YYEKEE (reference sequence). The V end was cut by 4 bases, the J end by 4 bases, with 8 bases between. CDR3 residues: CASSQGSTEAFF. CDR3 sequence (DNA): TGTGCCAGCAGCCAGGGCAGCACTGAAGCTTTCTTT.

This clone was observed a few times. The chain uses TRBV30 and TRBJ2-5; tentatively, D is TRBD2 (7 bases). Germline-derived CDR1 and CDR2 are GTSNPN and SVGIG (reference sequence). CDR3 size: 14 residues. V shed 0 bases and J shed 7 bases, with 15 bases lying between them. CDR3 residues: CAWSVGGGGATQYF. CDR3 sequence (DNA): TGTGCCTGGAGTGTGGGAGGGGGGGGCGCGACCCAGTACTTC. Full variable domain (missing parts from reference TRBV30 and TRBJ2-5): SQTIHQWPATLVQPVGSPLSLECTVEGTSNPNLYWYRQAAGRGLQLLFYSVGIGQISSEVPQNLSASRPQDRQFILSSKKLLLSDSGFYLCAWSVGGGGATQYFGPGTRLLVL.

This clone was counted between two and nine times. The chain combines TRBV7-9 with TRBJ1-5; D not resolved. The ends were cut back, 6 bases at V and 1 base at J, with 4 bases in the middle. This CDR3 is built from 12 residues. Germline assignment: CDR1 SEHNR and CDR2 FQNEAQ (reference sequence). The CDR3 coding sequence is TGTGCCAGCAGTATAAGCAATCAGCCCCAGCATTTT. This sequence encodes CASSISNQPQHF. Using reference TRBV7-9 and TRBJ1-5 for the parts outside the CDR3, the full variable domain is DTGVSQNPRHKITKRGQNVTFRCDPISEHNRLYWYRQTLGQGPEFLTYFQNEAQLEKSRLLSDRFSAERPKGSFSTLEIQRTEQGDSAMYLCASSISNQPQHFGDGTRLSIL.

The chain joins TRBV28 to TRBJ2-5; the match to TRBD2 covers 8 bases. Unmatched junction bases numbered 15, after V lost 1 base and J lost 5 bases. The germline V gene encodes CDR1 MDHEN and CDR2 SYDVKM. CDR3 length: 18 residues. The CDR3 protein is CASSLYQGAGSGAETQYF. The CDR3 bases are TGTGCCAGCAGTTTATACCAAGGCGCGGGTAGCGGGGCGGAGACCCAGTACTTC.

V usage is TRBV9 and J usage is TRBJ1-1; weak D call: TRBD1 (6 bases). The V and J ends lost 0 bases and 1 base respectively, with 16 bases between them. The CDR3 has 17 residues. CDR1 and CDR2 from the germline V gene are SGDLS and YYNGEE. DNA for the CDR3: TGTGCCAGCAGCGTAGAGGGGCTTACAGGGCCGAACACTGAAGCTTTCTTT. Translation: CASSVEGLTGPNTEAFF.

In its sample, this clone was seen a few times. The CDR3 DNA reads as TGCGCCAGCAGCCAAGGGCCCAGGGGCTACGAGCAGTACTTC. It encodes CASSQGPRGYEQYF. The chain joins TRBV4-3 to TRBJ2-7, with a weak D call TRBD1 (6 bases). Trimming shortened V by 1 base and J by 3 bases, and 10 bases separated the two germline ends. Germline V gives CDR1 LGHNA, CDR2 YSLEER. The CDR3 has 14 amino acids.

The chain uses TRBV11-3 and TRBJ2-3, with 10 bases matching TRBD2. The CDR3 length is 18 residues. V was clipped by 0 bases and J by 1 base; unmatched bases: 7. Germline CDR1 SGHNT, CDR2 YENEEA. The CDR3 spells CASSLDSGGAPGTDTQYF. DNA for the CDR3: TGTGCCAGCAGCTTAGACAGCGGGGGGGCCCCCGGCACAGATACGCAGTATTTT.

The chain is built from TRBV6-5 and TRBJ2-1; 9 positions agree with TRBD1. Trimming removed 2 bases from V and 4 bases from J; junction bases left unmatched: 6. The CDR3 is made up of 16 amino acids. Germline V gives CDR1 MNHEY, CDR2 SVGAGI. CDR3: CASSYGGDREYNEQFF. As DNA, the CDR3 is TGTGCCAGCAGTTACGGGGGGGACAGGGAGTACAATGAGCAGTTCTTC.

The chain is built from TRBV2 and TRBJ2-3; 15 nucleotides agree with TRBD2. V dropped 4 bases and J dropped 5; count of bases not matched to a gene: 10. In germline, CDR1 is SNHLY, CDR2 FYNNEI. This CDR3 comprises 18 residues. For the CDR3, the DNA is TGTGCCAGCAGTGGGACTAGCGGGGGGGCCGGAGTGTTAGATACGCAGTATTTT. It specifies CASSGTSGGAGVLDTQYF. Combining the CDR3 with reference TRBV2 and TRBJ2-3 gives the whole variable domain EPEVTQTPSHQVTQMGQEVILRCVPISNHLYFYWYRQILGQKVEFLVSFYNNEISEKSEIFDDQFSVERPDGSNFTLKIRSTKLEDSAMYFCASSGTSGGAGVLDTQYFGPGTRLTVL.

This clone was observed a few times. The chain has TRBV6-5 and TRBJ1-2, with TRBD1 matching over 8 bases. CDR3 length: 15 residues. The J segment lost 4 bases and the V segment lost 6 bases, leaving 10 bases of the junction unmatched. Germline V gene data show CDR1 as MNHEY and CDR2 as SVGAGI. For the CDR3, the DNA is TGTGCCAGCAGGGCGGGCAGGGGGACAGGCTATGGCTACACCTTC. Its protein product is CASRAGRGTGYGYTF.

V usage is TRBV6-6 and J usage is TRBJ2-4, with D perhaps TRBD1 (5 bases). The V and J ends lost 5 bases and 4 bases respectively, with 6 bases between them. Germline assignment: CDR1 MNHNY and CDR2 SVGAGI (reference sequence). This CDR3 region has 12 residues. This CDR3 reads CASSNRKNIQYF. The CDR3 DNA is TGTGCCAGCAGTAACAGGAAAAACATTCAGTACTTC.

J is TRBJ2-7 and V is TRBV4-1; TRBD1 aligns across 9 bases. Germline V CDR1 and CDR2: MGHRA, YSYEKL. V was pared by 3 bases and J by 3 bases, with 3 bases of the junction left unmatched. The CDR3 covers 14 residues. The CDR3 region has the DNA TGCGCCAGCAGCCACCTGGGACAGGGCTACGAGCAGTACTTC. Residues: CASSHLGQGYEQYF.

The gene calls are TRBV19 and TRBJ1-5, with unresolved D. V was pared by 0 bases and J by 7 bases, with 13 bases between. This CDR3 comprises 15 residues. CDR1 and CDR2 (germline): LNHDA, SQIVND (reference sequence). DNA of the CDR3: TGTGCCAGTAGTATAGATCCTGGGAGGAGGCAGCCCCAGCATTTT. Translation gives CASSIDPGRRQPQHF.

This clone was seen at least ten times. J is TRBJ2-1 and V is TRBV7-9, with 8 bases fitting TRBD1. The CDR3 loop spans 18 amino acids. Unmatched junction bases numbered 9, after V lost 1 base and J lost 1 base. Germline-derived CDR1 and CDR2 are SEHNR and FQNEAQ (reference sequence). The CDR3: CASSLVFGTGGSYNEQFF. Here the CDR3 DNA reads TGTGCCAGCAGCTTAGTCTTCGGGACAGGAGGGTCCTACAATGAGCAGTTCTTC.